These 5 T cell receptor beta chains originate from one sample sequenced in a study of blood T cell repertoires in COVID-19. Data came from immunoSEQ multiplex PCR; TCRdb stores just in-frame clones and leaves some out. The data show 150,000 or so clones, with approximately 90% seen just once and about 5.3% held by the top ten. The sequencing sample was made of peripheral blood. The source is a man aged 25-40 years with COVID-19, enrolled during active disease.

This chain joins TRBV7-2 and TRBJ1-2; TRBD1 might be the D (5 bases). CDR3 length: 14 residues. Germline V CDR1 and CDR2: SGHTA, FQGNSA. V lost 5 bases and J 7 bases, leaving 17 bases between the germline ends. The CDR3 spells CASSPGHPSGGYTF. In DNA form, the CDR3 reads TGTGCCAGCAGCCCCGGACACCCGAGTGGTGGCTACACCTTC.

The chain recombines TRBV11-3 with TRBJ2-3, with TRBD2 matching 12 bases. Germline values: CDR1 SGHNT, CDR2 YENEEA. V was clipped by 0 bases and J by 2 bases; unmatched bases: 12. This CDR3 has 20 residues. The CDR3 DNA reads TGTGCCAGCAGCTTAGAAGGATGGACTAGCGGGGTTTGGAACACAGATACGCAGTATTTT. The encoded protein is CASSLEGWTSGVWNTDTQYF.

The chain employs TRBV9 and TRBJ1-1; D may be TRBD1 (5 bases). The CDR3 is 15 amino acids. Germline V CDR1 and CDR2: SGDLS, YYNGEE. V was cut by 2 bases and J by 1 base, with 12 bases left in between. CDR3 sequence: CASSVEGSQNTEAFF. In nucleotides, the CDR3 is TGTGCCAGCAGCGTGGAGGGGTCGCAGAACACTGAAGCTTTCTTT.

The CDR3 DNA reads TGTGCAAGTCGCTTTTGTAGTGATGAGCAGTTCTTC. This sequence encodes CASRFCSDEQFF. The chain couples TRBV12-2 to TRBJ2-1; TRBD2 is taken as the D call from the table, unchecked against the DNA. TRBV12-2 is a listed pseudogene. This CDR3 is built from 12 residues.

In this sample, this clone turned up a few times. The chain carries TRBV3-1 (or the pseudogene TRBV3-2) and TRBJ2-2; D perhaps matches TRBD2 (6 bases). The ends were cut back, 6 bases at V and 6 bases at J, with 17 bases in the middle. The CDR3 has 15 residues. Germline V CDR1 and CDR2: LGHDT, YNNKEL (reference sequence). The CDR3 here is CASSPTTTSSGELFF. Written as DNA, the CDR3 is TGTGCCAGCAGTCCGACCACGACTAGTTCCGGGGAGCTGTTTTTT.